The rows below give T cell receptor beta chains drawn from one sample of a study of blood T cell repertoires in COVID-19. Only in-frame clones appear in the TCRdb table, and some are missing; sequencing was by immunoSEQ multiplex PCR. The table includes about 100,000 clones, around 88% detected once. The sequenced material came from peripheral blood. The receptor source for this set is a human donor in a cohort sampled during active COVID-19. The CDR3 runs from the conserved cysteine through the conserved F or W. A D gene is named only where the DNA matches it firmly. Clone sizes are given selectively: once, few, many, or a class where the clone is expanded.

>NA|TRBV28|NA|TRBJ2-1
TGTGCCAGCAGTTTATTGGGCCAAAGTGAGCAGTTCTTC
CASSLLGQSEQFF
>NA|TRBV7-3|NA|TRBJ2-3
TGTGCCAGCAGGCCCCAGGGATTTAGCACAGATACGCAGTATTTT
CASRPQGFSTDTQYF
>TRBD1|TRBV19|NA|TRBJ1-4
TGTGCCAGTAGTACAAGACAGGGAGATAATGAAAAACTGTTTTTT
CASSTRQGDNEKLFF
>TRBD1|TRBV27|NA|TRBJ1-6
TGTGCCAGCAGTTTAGCGGGACAGGGGCAATCACCCCTCCACTTT
CASSLAGQGQSPLHF
>NA|TRBV7-9|few|TRBJ1-6
TGTGCCAGTACCTGGGCCGGGGAAAGGACACCCCTCCACTTT
CASTWAGERTPLHF
>TRBD2|TRBV11-2|NA|TRBJ2-7
TGTGCCAGCAGCTCTGGGACGGGAGGCTACGAGCAGTACTTC
CASSSGTGGYEQYF
>TRBD1|TRBV5-1|NA|TRBJ2-5
TGCGCCAGCAGCGGGTTGGGACAGGGAGAGACCCAGTACTTC
CASSGLGQGETQYF
>TRBD2|TRBV6-2/TRBV6-3|NA|TRBJ2-1
TGTGCCAGCAGTTACTCGTCATGGACTAGCGGGAGAGACAATGAGCAGTTCTTC
CASSYSSWTSGRDNEQFF
>NA|TRBV7-9|NA|TRBJ2-5
TGTGCCAGCAGCTTAGGTCTTTTGGCGGGGGCTGAGACCCAGTACTTC
CASSLGLLAGAETQYF
>NA|TRBV4-2|once|TRBJ2-2
TGTGCCAGTCGACCCGGGGTGAACACCGGGGAGCTGTTTTTT
CASRPGVNTGELFF
>TRBD2|TRBV3-1/TRBV3-2|NA|TRBJ2-1
TGTGCCAGCAGCCATATCGGAAGCGGGAGGGAAGGTGAGCAGTTCTTC
CASSHIGSGREGEQFF
>TRBD2|TRBV13|NA|TRBJ2-7
TGTGCCAGCACCCAAAGTCCGGGACTAGGGGCCTACGAGCAGTACTTC
CASTQSPGLGAYEQYF
>NA|TRBV2|NA|TRBJ1-1
TGTGCCAGCAGTGAGGGGGGGTTAAGCACTGAAGCTTTCTTT
CASSEGGLSTEAFF
>NA|TRBV5-5|NA|TRBJ1-2
TGTGCCAGCAGCTTAGAGGGGGAAATCTATGGCTACACCTTC
CASSLEGEIYGYTF
>NA|TRBV21-1|NA|TRBJ2-7
TGTGCCAGCAGCCAGACTAGCGGGACTTCCTACGAGCAGTACTTC
CASSQTSGTSYEQYF
>TRBD1|TRBV28|NA|TRBJ2-1
TGTGCCAGCCGGGACAGGGGCTACAATGAGCAGTTCTTC
CASRDRGYNEQFF
>NA|TRBV7-9|NA|TRBJ2-7
TGTGCCAGCAGCCTAAAAAGGACAGCGGAAGGCTACGAGCAGTACTTC
CASSLKRTAEGYEQYF
>TRBD1|TRBV19|NA|TRBJ2-1
TGTGCCAGTAGTATAGGGACAGGGGGGAAGCGGGCCTCCTACAATGAGCAGTTCTTC
CASSIGTGGKRASYNEQFF
>TRBD2|TRBV7-9|NA|TRBJ2-1
TGTGCCAGCAGCTTACTCGGGAGGGCGGACTCCTACAATGAGCAGTTCTTC
CASSLLGRADSYNEQFF
>TRBD1|TRBV6-2/TRBV6-3|NA|TRBJ2-1
TGTGCCAGCAGTTACTCTATACAGGGGCGCCCTACTGATGAGCAGTTCTTC
CASSYSIQGRPTDEQFF
>NA|TRBV23-1|NA|TRBJ1-1
TGCGCCAGGAGCGGGACGGAGAACACTGAAGCTTTCTTT
CARSGTENTEAFF
>TRBD1|TRBV28|NA|TRBJ1-1
TGTGCCAGCAGCGTAGGGGGCCAACGCACGGCTTTCTTT
CASSVGGQRTAFF
>TRBD2|TRBV7-2|NA|TRBJ2-3
TGTGCCAGCAGCTTAGTACTAGCGGGAGCCACAGATACGCAGTATTTT
CASSLVLAGATDTQYF
>NA|TRBV27|NA|TRBJ1-2
TGTGCCAGCAGTTTAAGAAGACAGAACTATGGCTACACCTTC
CASSLRRQNYGYTF
>TRBD1|TRBV28|NA|TRBJ1-2
TGTGCCAGCAGTTTCCAGGGGGCAGGCTATGGCTACACCTTC
CASSFQGAGYGYTF
>TRBD1|TRBV28|once|TRBJ1-5
TGTGCCAGCAGTTTAGAAGGGGGCTCCCATCAGCCCCAGCATTTT
CASSLEGGSHQPQHF
>TRBD1|TRBV7-9|few|TRBJ2-3
TGTGCCAGCAGTCAACAGGGGGCGACAGATACGCAGTATTTT
CASSQQGATDTQYF
>NA|TRBV5-6|NA|TRBJ2-5
TGTGCCAGCAGCGGGACTGAGTATCAAGAGACCCAGTACTTC
CASSGTEYQETQYF
>TRBD2|TRBV28|NA|TRBJ2-1
TGTGCCAGCAGAGAAACTAGCGGGAGGGTCGATGAGCAGTTCTTC
CASRETSGRVDEQFF
>TRBD2|TRBV5-1|NA|TRBJ2-1
TGCGCCAGCAGCTTGGTAGCGGGAGGGCCGGGTGGTGAGCAGTTCTTC
CASSLVAGGPGGEQFF
>NA|TRBV20-1|few|TRBJ2-1
TGCAGTGCTAGTGAGGACAGAGATGCGGACAATGAGCAGTTCTTC
CSASEDRDADNEQFF
>TRBD2|TRBV11-2|NA|TRBJ2-4
TGTGCCAGCAGCCCAAAGGGGTCGCGGGAGGCCGGGATAAACATTCAGTACTTC
CASSPKGSREAGINIQYF
>NA|TRBV5-1|NA|TRBJ1-2
TGCGCCAGCACCCCTGTCGCGGGAGGAAACTATGGCTACACCTTC
CASTPVAGGNYGYTF
>NA|TRBV28|NA|TRBJ1-4
TGTGCCAGCAGTCCGCCGGGTTGGGGGCTGGGTGAAAAACTGTTTTTT
CASSPPGWGLGEKLFF
>TRBD1|TRBV24-1|NA|TRBJ1-4
TGTGCCACCAGTGAGACCCGACAGGGCTTTAATGAAAAACTGTTTTTT
CATSETRQGFNEKLFF
>TRBD1|TRBV19|NA|TRBJ2-2
TGTGCCAGTAGTTTTCCTCGACAGGGCGCCGCCGGGGAGCTGTTTTTT
CASSFPRQGAAGELFF
>TRBD2|TRBV18|NA|TRBJ2-1
TGTGCCAGCTCACCGGGACTAGCGGGTAATGAGCAGTTCTTC
CASSPGLAGNEQFF
>NA|TRBV6-5|NA|TRBJ2-3
TGTGCCAGCAAGGCGGGGGCCACAGATACGCAGTATTTT
CASKAGATDTQYF
>TRBD2|TRBV27|NA|TRBJ2-5
TGTGCCAGCAGTTTATCGTATGGGGCGATAGCGGGAGGTCGCGAGACCCAGTACTTC
CASSLSYGAIAGGRETQYF
>TRBD2|TRBV5-1|NA|TRBJ2-1
TGCGCCAGCAGCTTGGTACCGCGGGAGGCCTACAATGAGCAGTTCTTC
CASSLVPREAYNEQFF
>NA|TRBV28|NA|TRBJ1-1
TGTGCCAGCAGTTTAGGCACAGTCCTTTACACTGAAGCTTTCTTT
CASSLGTVLYTEAFF
>NA|TRBV5-4|NA|TRBJ1-3
TGTGCCAGCAGCTTGACAGGGAGCTCTGGAAACACCATATATTTT
CASSLTGSSGNTIYF
>TRBD1|TRBV5-4|NA|TRBJ2-5
TGTGCCAGCAGCCAGCGACAGGGTCAAGAGACCCAGTACTTC
CASSQRQGQETQYF
>NA|TRBV7-2|NA|TRBJ2-7
TGTGCCAGCAGCCTGGAGGGAGGCTACGAGCAGTACTTC
CASSLEGGYEQYF
>TRBD2|TRBV7-6|NA|TRBJ2-2
TGTGCCAGCAGCCCGATAGCGGGAGCTGGGAGGAACACCGGGGAGCTGTTTTTT
CASSPIAGAGRNTGELFF
>NA|TRBV5-4|few|TRBJ1-2
TGTGCCAGCACACTGGGGGGGGCCGGCTATGGCTACACCTTC
CASTLGGAGYGYTF
>NA|TRBV29-1|many|TRBJ1-1
TGCAGCTGGGGGGACACTGAAGCTTTCTTT
CSWGDTEAFF
>NA|TRBV9|NA|TRBJ2-5
TGTGCCAGCAGCGTAGCAGTCCAAGAGACCCAGTACTTC
CASSVAVQETQYF
>NA|TRBV6-1|NA|TRBJ2-5
TGTGCCAGCAGTGAAGTGGGGGGAGCGACCCAGTACTTC
CASSEVGGATQYF
>NA|TRBV28|NA|TRBJ1-4
TGTGCCAGCAGTTTAGGTTTGGCGGATTTGTATGAAAAACTGTTTTTT
CASSLGLADLYEKLFF
>NA|TRBV19|NA|TRBJ1-2
TGTGCCAGTTCCCGACAGGCGTCCACCAGAGGTTTTGGCTACACCTTC
CASSRQASTRGFGYTF
>TRBD1|TRBV19|NA|TRBJ1-1
TGTGCCAGTAGTAGGGCCCTGGGACAGGGGGGGGGTGAAGCTTTCTTT
CASSRALGQGGGEAFF
>NA|TRBV7-2|NA|TRBJ2-1
TGTGCCAGCAGCTGGCCGGGAGTTCATGAGCAGTTCTTC
CASSWPGVHEQFF
>NA|TRBV11-2|NA|TRBJ2-5
TGTGCCAGCAGCTTTCATGGCAGATTCCAAGAGACCCAGTACTTC
CASSFHGRFQETQYF
>TRBD2|TRBV5-1|NA|TRBJ2-1
TGCGCCAGCAGCCCGGGACTAGACCCCTACTTTGATGAGCAGTTCTTC
CASSPGLDPYFDEQFF
>TRBD1|TRBV28|NA|TRBJ2-7
TGTGCCAGCAGTTTTGGGACAGGGATCTCCTACGAGCAGTACTTC
CASSFGTGISYEQYF
>NA|TRBV7-2|NA|TRBJ2-1
TGTGCCAGCAGCTCCTCTCGAGCCTACAATGAGCAGTTCTTC
CASSSSRAYNEQFF
>TRBD2|TRBV5-1|once|TRBJ2-3
TGCGCCAGCAGCTGGGGGACTAGCGCCATTATCGATACGCAGTATTTT
CASSWGTSAIIDTQYF